The 32 T cell receptor beta chains below come from one sample, sequenced in a study of blood T cell repertoires in COVID-19. Assay: immunoSEQ multiplex PCR; the TCRdb copy retains only in-frame clones and omits some. The table lists some 120,000 clones, about 81% of them singletons. Sequencing was carried out using peripheral blood. All receptors come from a young man with COVID-19, enrolled during active disease.

The V gene is TRBV29-1, the J gene TRBJ2-7, with unresolved D. Germline lookup yields CDR1 SQVTM and CDR2 ANQGSEA. This CDR3 comprises 11 residues. Trimming shortened V by 4 bases and J by 3 bases, and 7 bases separated the two germline ends. CDR3 region: CSVVMYYEQYF. In DNA, the CDR3 is TGCAGCGTTGTTATGTACTACGAGCAGTACTTC.

Here the CDR3 DNA reads TGTGCCAGCAGCCCGTGGGTAGCGGGAGAGAATGAGCAGTTCTTC. It translates to CASSPWVAGENEQFF. The genes are TRBV9 and TRBJ2-1; the match to TRBD2 covers 9 bases. The CDR3 extends over 15 amino acids. From germline, CDR1 is SGDLS and CDR2 YYNGEE. With V trimmed by 4 bases and J by 7 bases, 9 bases remained unmatched.

This sequence joins TRBV4-1 and TRBJ1-5, with D perhaps matching TRBD1 (6 bases). There are 15 residues in the CDR3. Germline-derived CDR1 and CDR2 are MGHRA and YSYEKL. Trimming took 4 bases from V and 6 from J, leaving 16 bases between them. CDR3 residues: CASSPSRGASQPQHF. CDR3 nucleotides: TGCGCCAGCAGCCCAAGCCGGGGGGCGAGTCAGCCCCAGCATTTT.

The rearrangement joins TRBV5-1 to TRBJ1-2, with 8 bases fitting TRBD1. The CDR3 spans 14 residues. The V gene's germline CDR1 is SGHRS and CDR2 YFSETQ. With V trimmed by 4 bases and J by 4 bases, 6 bases remained unmatched. CDR3 sequence: CASSPDRVSYGYTF. The CDR3 coding sequence is TGCGCCAGCAGCCCGGACAGGGTTTCCTATGGCTACACCTTC. Combining the CDR3 with reference TRBV5-1 and TRBJ1-2 gives the whole variable domain KAGVTQTPRYLIKTRGQQVTLSCSPISGHRSVSWYQQTPGQGLQFLFEYFSETQRNKGNFPGRFSGRQFSNSRSEMNVSTLELGDSALYLCASSPDRVSYGYTFGSGTRLTVV.

The chain recombines TRBV27 with TRBJ1-1; 7 nucleotides line up with TRBD1. V dropped 4 bases and J dropped 1; count of bases not matched to a gene: 6. The length of the CDR3 is 15 residues. Germline V gene data show CDR1 as MNHEY and CDR2 as SMNVEV (reference sequence). The CDR3 nucleotides are TGTGCCAGCAGTTCACATACAGGGGCGAACACTGAAGCTTTCTTT. Translated: CASSSHTGANTEAFF.

The chain joins TRBV5-1 to TRBJ2-7; a weak D match, TRBD1 (6 bases). Germline loops: CDR1 SGHRS, CDR2 YFSETQ. CDR3 length equals 15 residues. Trimming stripped 4 bases from V and 0 bases from J, with 14 bases between. In nucleotides, the CDR3 is TGCGCCAGCAGCCTGAAGTGGACAGCCTCCTACGAGCAGTACTTC. Protein product: CASSLKWTASYEQYF.

The chain has TRBV6-4 and TRBJ2-1; 9 nucleotides agree with TRBD2. Germline CDR1 reads MRHNA; CDR2 reads SNTAGT. With V trimmed by 2 bases and J by 10 bases, 9 bases remained unmatched. CDR3 length: 15 amino acids. CDR3 residues: CASSDLAGPFAEQFF. The CDR3 nucleotides are TGTGCCAGCAGTGACCTAGCGGGGCCTTTTGCGGAGCAGTTCTTC.

The V gene is TRBV9, the J gene TRBJ1-1; D might be TRBD1 (6 bases). CDR1 and CDR2 from the germline V gene are SGDLS and YYNGEE. This CDR3 has 14 residues. Trimming pared 3 bases from V and 4 bases from J, leaving 13 bases between. CDR3 coding DNA: TGTGCCAGCAGCGCCGGACAGCGGGGCACTGAAGCTTTCTTT. As protein: CASSAGQRGTEAFF.

CDR3 loop: CASTFRLAAYNEQFF. The CDR3 nucleotides are TGTGCCAGCACCTTCAGACTAGCGGCCTACAATGAGCAGTTCTTC. The chain uses TRBV5-5 and TRBJ2-1; TRBD2 matches 9 bases. The V gene end was trimmed by 6 bases and the J gene end by 2 bases; junction bases not matched to a gene: 6. The CDR3 runs to 15 residues. Looked up from germline, CDR1 is SGHKS and CDR2 is YYEKEE (reference sequence).

This clone was detected only once. V is TRBV5-1 and J is TRBJ1-1; 7 bases align to TRBD1. This CDR3 is built from 15 residues. Germline V lookup: CDR1 SGHRS, CDR2 YFSETQ. The V and J ends lost 4 bases and 5 bases, in that order; junction bases with no gene match: 11. The CDR3 protein is CASSPGTAGETEAFF. For the CDR3, the DNA is TGCGCCAGCAGCCCAGGGACAGCCGGGGAGACTGAAGCTTTCTTT.

The chain has TRBV4-1 and TRBJ1-4, with 7 bases identical to TRBD1. Trimming took 4 bases from V and 4 from J; bases not matched to a gene: 9. There are 16 residues in the CDR3. Germline V CDR1 and CDR2: MGHRA, YSYEKL. CDR3 region: CASSRFPGTVNEKLFF. In nucleotides, the CDR3 is TGCGCCAGCAGCCGCTTCCCCGGGACAGTTAATGAAAAACTGTTTTTT.

The chain couples TRBV10-3 to TRBJ2-1; 9 nucleotides line up with TRBD1. Germline CDR1 is ENHRY and CDR2 is SYGVKD. J lost 0 bases, V lost 5 bases, and 5 bases had no gene match. CDR3 size: 16 residues. The CDR3 region has the DNA TGTGCCATCAGTAATGGACAGGGGAGCTCCTACAATGAGCAGTTCTTC. Amino acid sequence: CAISNGQGSSYNEQFF.

The chain joins TRBV28 to TRBJ2-1, with 8 bases aligning to TRBD1. The CDR3 spans 14 residues. Germline trimming cut 2 bases from V and 9 bases from J; bases unmatched to any gene: 6. CDR1 and CDR2 from the germline V gene are MDHEN and SYDVKM. This chain's CDR3 is CASSLIQGAVEQFF. The CDR3 DNA follows: TGTGCCAGCAGTTTAATCCAGGGGGCGGTTGAGCAGTTCTTC.

This clone was detected only once. CDR3 residues: CASSPPEYNEQFF. DNA of the CDR3: TGCGCCAGCAGCCCCCCGGAGTACAATGAGCAGTTCTTC. The rearrangement links TRBV5-1 to TRBJ2-1; no reliable D call. CDR1 SGHRS and CDR2 YFSETQ come from the germline V gene. With 4 bases removed from V and 4 bases from J, the gap between germline ends came to 9 bases. This CDR3 comprises 13 residues.

The V call is TRBV6-5, the J call TRBJ2-1, with 9 bases identical to TRBD2. The germline V gene has CDR1 MNHEY and CDR2 SVGAGI. V lost 0 bases, J lost 4 bases, and 1 base stayed unmatched. The CDR3 contains 15 residues. CDR3 nucleotides: TGTGCCAGCAGTTACTCCGCGGGGGGGTACAATGAGCAGTTCTTC. This encodes CASSYSAGGYNEQFF.

The chain employs TRBV7-9 and TRBJ2-2; TRBD2 matches 11 bases. Germline V gene sequence: CDR1 SEHNR, CDR2 FQNEAQ (reference sequence). V lost 5 bases to trimming and J lost 5 bases; unmatched junction nucleotides: 7. CDR3 length equals 16 residues. CDR3 amino acids: CASSRWRLAGTGELFF. The CDR3 DNA sequence: TGTGCCAGCAGCCGATGGCGACTAGCGGGGACCGGGGAGCTGTTTTTT.

This clone came up once. This rearrangement joins TRBV10-3 to TRBJ2-2; D is unclear. Looked up from germline, CDR1 is ENHRY and CDR2 is SYGVKD. The CDR3 consists of 15 residues. Trimming took off 6 bases at V and 4 bases at J, with 15 bases between the two ends. The CDR3 bases are TGTGCCATCAGGGATTTAGCACACGGCACCGGGGAGCTGTTTTTT. It encodes CAIRDLAHGTGELFF.

This clone has a single count. The chain has TRBV27 and TRBJ2-7; 8 nucleotides align to TRBD1. Unmatched junction bases numbered 5, after V lost 4 bases and J lost 6 bases. Germline V gives CDR1 MNHEY, CDR2 SMNVEV (reference sequence). The CDR3 is 13 residues long. CDR3: CASSWDRTFEQYF. CDR3 DNA sequence: TGTGCCAGCAGTTGGGACAGGACCTTCGAGCAGTACTTC.

The V gene is TRBV7-9, the J gene TRBJ2-5, with 12 bases that match TRBD2. The CDR3 extends over 15 amino acids. The V segment lost 5 bases and the J segment 4 bases; nucleotides outside the gene matches: 5. Germline-derived CDR1 and CDR2 are SEHNR and FQNEAQ (reference sequence). This CDR3 is CASSVGLAGIETQYF. CDR3 DNA sequence: TGTGCCAGCAGCGTTGGACTAGCGGGAATAGAGACCCAGTACTTC.

This clone was seen a few times. The V call is TRBV4-3, the J call TRBJ1-2; D gene ambiguous. CDR1 is LGHNA, CDR2 YSLEER, per germline. The V and J ends lost 0 bases and 8 bases respectively, with 10 bases between them. The CDR3 length is 13 residues. The CDR3: CASSQDSGRGYTF. CDR3 in DNA: TGCGCCAGCAGCCAAGATAGTGGGAGAGGCTACACCTTC.

The chain recombines TRBV7-2 with TRBJ2-7; 8 bases line up with TRBD1. The CDR3 length is 15 residues. CDR1 and CDR2 from the germline V gene are SGHTA and FQGNSA. V shed 6 bases, J shed 4 bases, and the junction held 11 bases outside the gene matches. The CDR3 reads CASSLRQGTPYEQYF. CDR3 in DNA: TGTGCCAGCAGTCTTAGACAGGGGACCCCGTACGAGCAGTACTTC. Using reference TRBV7-2 and TRBJ2-7 for the parts outside the CDR3, the full variable domain is GAGVSQSPSNKVTEKGKDVELRCDPISGHTALYWYRQSLGQGLEFLIYFQGNSAPDKSGLPSDRFSAERTGGSVSTLTIQRTQQEDSAVYLCASSLRQGTPYEQYFGPGTRLTVT.

In DNA form, the CDR3 reads TGCGCCAGCAGCTTCCTGGAGACCCAGTACTTC. Translation: CASSFLETQYF. V is TRBV5-1 and J is TRBJ2-5; D unresolved. Trimming stripped 2 bases from V and 5 bases from J, with 4 bases between. Germline V lookup: CDR1 SGHRS, CDR2 YFSETQ. This CDR3 is built from 11 residues. Together with reference TRBV5-1 and TRBJ2-5, the CDR3 gives the full variable domain: KAGVTQTPRYLIKTRGQQVTLSCSPISGHRSVSWYQQTPGQGLQFLFEYFSETQRNKGNFPGRFSGRQFSNSRSEMNVSTLELGDSALYLCASSFLETQYFGPGTRLLVL.

The rearrangement uses TRBV29-1 and TRBJ2-1, with 11 bases matching TRBD2. V gave up 8 bases and J gave up 7 bases; unmatched junction bases: 10. The CDR3 covers 14 residues. CDR1 is SQVTM, CDR2 ANQGSEA, per germline. CDR3 DNA sequence: TGCAGCTTCGCTAGCGGGAGGATGTTGAATGAGCAGTTCTTC. It translates to CSFASGRMLNEQFF.

The CDR3 here is CAWSEQGASGYTF. In nucleotides, the CDR3 is TGTGCCTGGAGTGAGCAGGGGGCTTCGGGCTACACCTTC. The chain couples TRBV30 to TRBJ1-2; 8 bases line up with TRBD1. V gave up 1 base and J gave up 8 bases; unmatched junction bases: 6. The length of the CDR3 is 13 residues. Germline-derived CDR1 and CDR2 are GTSNPN and SVGIG (reference sequence).

CDR3 region: CASSRGQGSQETQYF. The DNA of the CDR3 is TGCGCCAGCAGCAGAGGACAGGGTAGCCAAGAGACCCAGTACTTC. The chain couples TRBV5-1 to TRBJ2-5; TRBD1 matches 8 bases. J gave up 1 base and V 4 bases, and 6 bases lay outside the gene matches. Germline V gives CDR1 SGHRS, CDR2 YFSETQ. This CDR3 contains 15 residues.

The rearrangement uses TRBV5-6 and TRBJ1-5; D is perhaps TRBD1 (5 bases). This CDR3 has 15 residues. Germline values: CDR1 SGHDT, CDR2 YYEEEE. The V end lost 4 bases, the J end lost 2 bases, and 13 bases lay between the germline ends. CDR3 sequence reads: CASSTGRGGNQPQHF. The CDR3 DNA is TGTGCCAGCAGCACCGGTAGGGGCGGCAATCAGCCCCAGCATTTT.

This chain connects TRBV28 to TRBJ1-2; D possibly corresponds to TRBD1 (6 bases). The germline V and J ends were trimmed by 7 bases and 4 bases, with 16 bases remaining between them. Germline V gives CDR1 MDHEN, CDR2 SYDVKM. CDR3 length: 14 residues. The CDR3 region has the DNA TGTGCCAGCACCGGACAGCGGTTAATCTATGGCTACACCTTC. Encoded protein: CASTGQRLIYGYTF.

In this sample, this clone turned up a few times. V gene TRBV21-1 combines with J gene TRBJ1-1. TRBV21-1 is tagged as a pseudogene. The CDR3 consists of 14 residues. CDR3 loop: CAIRWERGGTEAFF. The CDR3 DNA follows: TGTGCCATCCGTTGGGAGCGGGGGGGAACTGAAGCTTTCTTT.

This chain connects TRBV5-4 to TRBJ2-7; D is unresolved. There are 15 residues in the CDR3. Germline CDR1 and CDR2: SGHNT and YYREEE (reference sequence). The V and J ends lost 0 bases and 1 base respectively, with 11 bases between them. The CDR3 DNA reads as TGTGCCAGCAGCTTGGACCCAGGTGGTTCCTACGAGCAGTACTTC. Translation gives CASSLDPGGSYEQYF.

The chain links TRBV6-6 to TRBJ1-2, with D unclear. The CDR3 contains 16 residues. The V end was cut by 5 bases, the J end by 0 bases, with 16 bases between. Germline CDR1 MNHNY, CDR2 SVGAGI (reference sequence). The CDR3 DNA is TGTGCCAGCAGTGCCGGTTCAAAACCTTCTAACTATGGCTACACCTTC. The encoded protein is CASSAGSKPSNYGYTF.

CDR3 protein: CASSPTGYNGYTF. The CDR3 DNA reads as TGTGCCAGCAGCCCGACAGGGTACAATGGCTACACCTTC. V is TRBV7-9 and J is TRBJ1-2, with 7 positions matching TRBD1. CDR1 and CDR2 from the germline V gene are SEHNR and FQNEAQ (reference sequence). V trimming: 5 bases; J trimming: 6 bases; junction bases outside the gene matches: 6. This CDR3 comprises 13 residues. Full variable domain (outside the CDR3, taken from reference TRBV7-9 and TRBJ1-2): DTGVSQNPRHKITKRGQNVTFRCDPISEHNRLYWYRQTLGQGPEFLTYFQNEAQLEKSRLLSDRFSAERPKGSFSTLEIQRTEQGDSAMYLCASSPTGYNGYTFGSGTRLTVV.

The V and J genes are TRBV6-1 and TRBJ2-5, with D hard to call. V was shortened by 0 bases and J by 4 bases, with 18 bases between the two germline ends. Looked up from germline, CDR1 is MNHNS and CDR2 is SASEGT. This CDR3 region has 17 residues. The chain's CDR3 is CASSEAENSFSVETQYF. In nucleotides, the CDR3 is TGTGCCAGCAGTGAAGCGGAAAACAGCTTCTCGGTAGAGACCCAGTACTTC.